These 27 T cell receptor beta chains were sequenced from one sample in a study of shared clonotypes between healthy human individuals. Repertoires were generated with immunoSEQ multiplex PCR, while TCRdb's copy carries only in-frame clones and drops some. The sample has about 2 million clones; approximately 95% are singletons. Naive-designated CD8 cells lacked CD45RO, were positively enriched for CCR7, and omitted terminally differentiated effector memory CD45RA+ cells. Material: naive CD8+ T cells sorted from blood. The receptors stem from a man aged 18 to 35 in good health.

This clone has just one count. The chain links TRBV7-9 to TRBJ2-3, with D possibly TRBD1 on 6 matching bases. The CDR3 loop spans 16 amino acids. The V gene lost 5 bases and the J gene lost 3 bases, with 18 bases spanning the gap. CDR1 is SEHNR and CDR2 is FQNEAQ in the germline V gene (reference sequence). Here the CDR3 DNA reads TGTGCCAGCAGCCCACCACCCTACAGGGTAACAGATACGCAGTATTTT. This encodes CASSPPPYRVTDTQYF.

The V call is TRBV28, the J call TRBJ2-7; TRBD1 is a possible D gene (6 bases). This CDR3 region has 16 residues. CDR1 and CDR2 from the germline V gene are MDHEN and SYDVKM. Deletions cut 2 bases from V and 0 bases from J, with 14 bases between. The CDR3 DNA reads TGTGCCAGCAGTTTAGCGGACAGCCCGAGCTCCTACGAGCAGTACTTC. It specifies CASSLADSPSSYEQYF.

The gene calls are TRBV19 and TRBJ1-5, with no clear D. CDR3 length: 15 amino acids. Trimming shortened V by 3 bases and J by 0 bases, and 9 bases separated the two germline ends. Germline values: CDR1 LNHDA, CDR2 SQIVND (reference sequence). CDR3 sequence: CASSIMEGSNQPQHF. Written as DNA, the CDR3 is TGTGCCAGTAGTATTATGGAAGGTAGCAATCAGCCCCAGCATTTT.

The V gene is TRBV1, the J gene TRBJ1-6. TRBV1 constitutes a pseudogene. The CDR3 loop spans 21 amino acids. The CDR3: CTSSQVTLRIQPHSYNSPLHF. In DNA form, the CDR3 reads TGCACCAGCAGCCAAGTGACCCTAAGGATCCAACCTCACTCCTATAATTCACCCCTCCACTTT.

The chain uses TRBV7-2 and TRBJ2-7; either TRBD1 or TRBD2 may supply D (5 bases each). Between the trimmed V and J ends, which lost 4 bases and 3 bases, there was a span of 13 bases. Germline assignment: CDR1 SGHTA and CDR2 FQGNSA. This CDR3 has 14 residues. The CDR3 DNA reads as TGTGCCAGCAGCTGGGGTGGGGGTCTCTACGAGCAGTACTTC. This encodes CASSWGGGLYEQYF.

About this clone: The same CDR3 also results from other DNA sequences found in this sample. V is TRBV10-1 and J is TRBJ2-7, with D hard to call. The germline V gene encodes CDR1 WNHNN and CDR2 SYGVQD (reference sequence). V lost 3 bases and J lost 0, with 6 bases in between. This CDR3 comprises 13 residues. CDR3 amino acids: CASSDAGSYEQYF. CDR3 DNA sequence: TGCGCCAGCAGTGACGCCGGCTCCTACGAGCAGTACTTC.

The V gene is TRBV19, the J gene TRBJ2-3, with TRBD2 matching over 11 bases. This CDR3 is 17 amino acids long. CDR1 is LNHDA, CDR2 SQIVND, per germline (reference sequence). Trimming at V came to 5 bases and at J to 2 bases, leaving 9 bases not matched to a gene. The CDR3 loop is CASSPRWGLADTDTQYF. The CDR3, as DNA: TGTGCCAGTAGTCCAAGATGGGGACTAGCGGACACAGATACGCAGTATTTT.

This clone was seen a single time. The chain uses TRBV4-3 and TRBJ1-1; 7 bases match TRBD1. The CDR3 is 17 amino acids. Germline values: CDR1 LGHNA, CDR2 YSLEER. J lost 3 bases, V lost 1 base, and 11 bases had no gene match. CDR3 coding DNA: TGCGCCAGCAGCCAAGTCCGAGCCTGGGACAGCCACACTGAAGCTTTCTTT. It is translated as CASSQVRAWDSHTEAFF.

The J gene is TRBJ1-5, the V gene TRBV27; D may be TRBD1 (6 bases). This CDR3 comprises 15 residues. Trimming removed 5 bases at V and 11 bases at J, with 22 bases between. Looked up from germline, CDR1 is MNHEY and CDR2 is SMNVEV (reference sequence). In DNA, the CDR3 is TGTGCCAGCAGTCTGGTAGGGGGGGACGCCCAATCCCAGCATTTT. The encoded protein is CASSLVGGDAQSQHF.

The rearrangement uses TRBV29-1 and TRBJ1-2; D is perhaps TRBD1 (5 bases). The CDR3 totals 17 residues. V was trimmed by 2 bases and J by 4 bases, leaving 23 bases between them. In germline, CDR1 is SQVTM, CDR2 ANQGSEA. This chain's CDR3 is CSVETPGTLNHPYGYTF. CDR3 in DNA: TGCAGCGTTGAAACCCCCGGGACTCTAAACCATCCCTATGGCTACACCTTC.

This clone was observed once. Here the CDR3 reads CAISEEDGTTSLEQFF. The CDR3 DNA is TGTGCCATCAGTGAGGAAGACGGGACTACGTCTCTCGAGCAGTTCTTC. The V gene is TRBV10-3, the J gene TRBJ2-1, with TRBD2 matching over 7 bases. There are 16 residues in the CDR3. Trimming removed 2 bases from V and 10 bases from J; junction bases left unmatched: 14. Germline CDR1 and CDR2: ENHRY and SYGVKD.

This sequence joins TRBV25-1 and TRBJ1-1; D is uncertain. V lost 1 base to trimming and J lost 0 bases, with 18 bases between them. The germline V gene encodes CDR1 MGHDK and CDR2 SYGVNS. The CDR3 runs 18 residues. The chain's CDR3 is CASSEWGTDIPLNTEAFF. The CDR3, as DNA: TGTGCCAGCAGTGAATGGGGAACAGACATACCCCTGAACACTGAAGCTTTCTTT.

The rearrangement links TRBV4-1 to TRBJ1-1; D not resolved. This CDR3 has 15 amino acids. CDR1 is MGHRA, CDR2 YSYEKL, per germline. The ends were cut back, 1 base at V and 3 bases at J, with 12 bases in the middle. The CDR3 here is CASSQAPKRDTEAFF. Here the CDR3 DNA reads TGCGCCAGCAGCCAAGCGCCCAAAAGGGACACTGAAGCTTTCTTT.

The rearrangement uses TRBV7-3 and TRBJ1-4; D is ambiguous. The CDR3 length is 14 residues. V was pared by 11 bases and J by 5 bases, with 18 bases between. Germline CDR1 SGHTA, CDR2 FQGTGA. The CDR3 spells CAGLGAVVNEKLFF. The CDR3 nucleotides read TGTGCCGGCCTCGGCGCCGTAGTAAATGAAAAACTGTTTTTT.

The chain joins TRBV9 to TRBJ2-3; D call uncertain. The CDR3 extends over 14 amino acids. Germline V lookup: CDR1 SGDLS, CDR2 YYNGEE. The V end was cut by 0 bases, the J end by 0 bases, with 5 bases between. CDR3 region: CASSVDPSTDTQYF. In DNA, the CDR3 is TGTGCCAGCAGCGTAGACCCAAGCACAGATACGCAGTATTTT.

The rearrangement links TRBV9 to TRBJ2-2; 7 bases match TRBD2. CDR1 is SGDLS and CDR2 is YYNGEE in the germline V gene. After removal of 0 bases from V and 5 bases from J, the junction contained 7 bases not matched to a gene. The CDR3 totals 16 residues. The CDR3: CASSVGAGELTGELFF. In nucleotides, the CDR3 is TGTGCCAGCAGCGTAGGCGCGGGGGAGTTGACCGGGGAGCTGTTTTTT.

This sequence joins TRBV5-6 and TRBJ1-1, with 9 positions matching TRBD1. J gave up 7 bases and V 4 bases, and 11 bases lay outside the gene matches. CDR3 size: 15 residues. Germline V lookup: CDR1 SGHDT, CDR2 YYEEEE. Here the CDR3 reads CASSGTGLKAGEAFF. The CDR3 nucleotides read TGTGCCAGCAGCGGGACAGGGCTCAAGGCCGGTGAAGCTTTCTTT.

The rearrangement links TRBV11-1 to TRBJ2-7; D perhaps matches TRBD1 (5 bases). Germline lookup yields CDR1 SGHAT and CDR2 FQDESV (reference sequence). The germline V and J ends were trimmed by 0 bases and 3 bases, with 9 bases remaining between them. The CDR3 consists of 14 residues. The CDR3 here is CASSLAGHIYEQYF. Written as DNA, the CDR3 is TGTGCCAGCAGCTTAGCCGGACATATCTACGAGCAGTACTTC. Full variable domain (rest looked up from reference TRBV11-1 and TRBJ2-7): EAEVAQSPRYKITEKSQAVAFWCDPISGHATLYWYRQILGQGPELLVQFQDESVVDDSQLPKDRFSAERLKGVDSTLKIQPAELGDSAMYLCASSLAGHIYEQYFGPGTRLTVT.

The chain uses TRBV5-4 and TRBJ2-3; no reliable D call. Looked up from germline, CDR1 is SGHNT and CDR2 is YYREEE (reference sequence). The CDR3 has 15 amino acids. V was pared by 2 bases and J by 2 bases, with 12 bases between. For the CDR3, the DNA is TGTGCCAGCAGCTTTGGCGGCGGCCCCACAGATACGCAGTATTTT. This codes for CASSFGGGPTDTQYF.

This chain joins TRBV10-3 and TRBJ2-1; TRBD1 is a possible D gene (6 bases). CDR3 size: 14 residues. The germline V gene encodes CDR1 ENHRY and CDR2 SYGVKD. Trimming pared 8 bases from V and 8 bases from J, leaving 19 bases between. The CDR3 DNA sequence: TGTGCCATCGGTGGCAGGGGCGATGATGATGAGCAGTTCTTC. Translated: CAIGGRGDDDEQFF.

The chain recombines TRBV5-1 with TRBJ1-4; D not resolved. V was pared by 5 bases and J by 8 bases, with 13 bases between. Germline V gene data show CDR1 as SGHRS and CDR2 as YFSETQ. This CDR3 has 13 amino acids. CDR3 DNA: TGCGCCAGCAGTCCACCTGGGCAAGAAAAACTGTTTTTT. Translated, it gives CASSPPGQEKLFF.

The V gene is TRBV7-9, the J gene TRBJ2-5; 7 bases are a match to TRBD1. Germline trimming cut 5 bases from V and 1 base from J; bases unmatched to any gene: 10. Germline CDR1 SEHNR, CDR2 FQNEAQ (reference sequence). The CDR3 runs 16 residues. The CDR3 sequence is CASSEPFGTVQETQYF. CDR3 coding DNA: TGTGCCAGCAGCGAACCGTTCGGGACAGTCCAAGAGACCCAGTACTTC.

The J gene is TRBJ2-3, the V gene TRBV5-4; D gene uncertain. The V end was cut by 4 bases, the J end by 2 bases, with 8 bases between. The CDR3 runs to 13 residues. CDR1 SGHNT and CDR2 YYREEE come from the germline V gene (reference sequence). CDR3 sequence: CASSEHNTDTQYF. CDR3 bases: TGTGCCAGCAGCGAGCACAACACAGATACGCAGTATTTT.

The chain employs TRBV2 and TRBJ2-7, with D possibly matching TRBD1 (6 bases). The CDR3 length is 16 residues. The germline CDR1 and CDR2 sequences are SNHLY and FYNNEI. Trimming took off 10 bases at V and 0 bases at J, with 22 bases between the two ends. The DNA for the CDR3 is TGTGCCATCCTAAGGGGGTACGCTGGAAACTCCTACGAGCAGTACTTC. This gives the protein CAILRGYAGNSYEQYF.

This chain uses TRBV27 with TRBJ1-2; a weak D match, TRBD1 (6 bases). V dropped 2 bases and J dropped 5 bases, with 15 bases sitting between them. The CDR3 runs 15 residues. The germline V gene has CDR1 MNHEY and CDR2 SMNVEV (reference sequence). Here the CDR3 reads CASSLRTAPLYGYTF. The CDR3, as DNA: TGTGCCAGCAGTTTACGGACAGCGCCCCTGTATGGCTACACCTTC.

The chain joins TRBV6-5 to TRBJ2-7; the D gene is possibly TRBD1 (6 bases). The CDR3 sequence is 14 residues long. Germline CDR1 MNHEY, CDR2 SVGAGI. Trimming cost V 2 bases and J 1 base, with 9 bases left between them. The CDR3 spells CASSYGDISYEQYF. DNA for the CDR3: TGTGCCAGCAGTTACGGGGACATATCCTACGAGCAGTACTTC.

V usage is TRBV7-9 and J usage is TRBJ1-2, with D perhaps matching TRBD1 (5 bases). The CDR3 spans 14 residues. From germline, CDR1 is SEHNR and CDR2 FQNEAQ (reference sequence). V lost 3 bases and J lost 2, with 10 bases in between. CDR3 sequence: CASSFAGTNYGYTF. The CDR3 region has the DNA TGTGCCAGCAGCTTCGCAGGGACCAACTATGGCTACACCTTC.